This is a list of T cell receptor beta chains from one sample in a study of blood T cell repertoires in COVID-19. Clones were sequenced by immunoSEQ multiplex PCR, and TCRdb holds only the in-frame ones, with some missing. The sample yields a few hundred thousand clones, approximately 90% seen once. Sequenced: PBMCs or T cells enriched from blood (not recorded which). The receptors stem from a woman aged 18 to 35 who had been exposed to COVID-19. CDR3s include the opening cysteine and the closing phenylalanine or tryptophan. Fields, in order: J gene, V gene, clone size, D gene, CDR3 DNA, CDR3 protein. A D gene is named only where the DNA matches it firmly. The size field is filled for only some rows; it gives once, few, many or a size class.

TRBJ2-3 TRBV19 . TRBD2 TGTGCCAGTAAACAAGGGTCTAGCGGCCGCCCAGATACGCAGTATTTT CASKQGSSGRPDTQYF
TRBJ2-7 TRBV14 few TRBD1 TGTGCCAGCAGAGGGGACAGGGGATCCTACGAGCAGTACTTC CASRGDRGSYEQYF
TRBJ2-5 TRBV3-1/TRBV3-2 . TRBD2 TGTGCCAGCAGCCAAGTGTTGCGTCGGCGGGGGCAAGAGACCCAGTACTTC CASSQVLRRRGQETQYF
TRBJ1-5 TRBV3-1/TRBV3-2 few . TGTGCCAGCAGCCAAGCCGCAGGGTCAGGGGCTCAGCCCCAGCATTTT CASSQAAGSGAQPQHF
TRBJ1-6 TRBV14 . . TGTGCCAGCAGCCAATATGGGAGGGATTCACCCCTCCACTTT CASSQYGRDSPLHF
TRBJ2-3 TRBV7-9 . . TGTGCCAGCAGCCCTTTAAACACAGATACGCAGTATTTT CASSPLNTDTQYF
TRBJ2-7 TRBV29-1 . . TGCAGCGTTGTTTCGTTCTTTGGGACAAACTACGAGCAGTACTTC CSVVSFFGTNYEQYF
TRBJ2-7 TRBV7-9 . TRBD1 TGTGCCAGCAGCATCCCACAGGGGGCATCCTACGAGCAGTACTTC CASSIPQGASYEQYF
TRBJ1-4 TRBV20-1 . . TGCAGTGCTAGTAGCAGGGAAACTAATGAAAAACTGTTTTTT CSASSRETNEKLFF
TRBJ1-5 TRBV18 . TRBD1 TGTGCCAGCTCACCACCGAGGGACAGAAGCAATCAGCCCCAGCATTTT CASSPPRDRSNQPQHF
TRBJ2-7 TRBV6-5 . TRBD2 TGTGCCAGCAGTTACAGGGGACTAGCGGGGGGTGAGCAGTACTTC CASSYRGLAGGEQYF
TRBJ2-5 TRBV28 . TRBD1 TGTGCCAGCAGTCGACAGGGCAGGGAGACCCAGTACTTC CASSRQGRETQYF
TRBJ2-3 TRBV7-2 . . TGTGCCAGCAGCTCCCGGACAGGCACAGATACGCAGTATTTT CASSSRTGTDTQYF
TRBJ1-2 TRBV2 . TRBD1 TGTGCCAGCAGCGGGACAGGGGACTATGGCTACACCTTC CASSGTGDYGYTF
TRBJ1-5 TRBV6-6 . . TGTGCCAGCAGTTCCCCCGTAAGCAATCAGCCCCAGCATTTT CASSSPVSNQPQHF